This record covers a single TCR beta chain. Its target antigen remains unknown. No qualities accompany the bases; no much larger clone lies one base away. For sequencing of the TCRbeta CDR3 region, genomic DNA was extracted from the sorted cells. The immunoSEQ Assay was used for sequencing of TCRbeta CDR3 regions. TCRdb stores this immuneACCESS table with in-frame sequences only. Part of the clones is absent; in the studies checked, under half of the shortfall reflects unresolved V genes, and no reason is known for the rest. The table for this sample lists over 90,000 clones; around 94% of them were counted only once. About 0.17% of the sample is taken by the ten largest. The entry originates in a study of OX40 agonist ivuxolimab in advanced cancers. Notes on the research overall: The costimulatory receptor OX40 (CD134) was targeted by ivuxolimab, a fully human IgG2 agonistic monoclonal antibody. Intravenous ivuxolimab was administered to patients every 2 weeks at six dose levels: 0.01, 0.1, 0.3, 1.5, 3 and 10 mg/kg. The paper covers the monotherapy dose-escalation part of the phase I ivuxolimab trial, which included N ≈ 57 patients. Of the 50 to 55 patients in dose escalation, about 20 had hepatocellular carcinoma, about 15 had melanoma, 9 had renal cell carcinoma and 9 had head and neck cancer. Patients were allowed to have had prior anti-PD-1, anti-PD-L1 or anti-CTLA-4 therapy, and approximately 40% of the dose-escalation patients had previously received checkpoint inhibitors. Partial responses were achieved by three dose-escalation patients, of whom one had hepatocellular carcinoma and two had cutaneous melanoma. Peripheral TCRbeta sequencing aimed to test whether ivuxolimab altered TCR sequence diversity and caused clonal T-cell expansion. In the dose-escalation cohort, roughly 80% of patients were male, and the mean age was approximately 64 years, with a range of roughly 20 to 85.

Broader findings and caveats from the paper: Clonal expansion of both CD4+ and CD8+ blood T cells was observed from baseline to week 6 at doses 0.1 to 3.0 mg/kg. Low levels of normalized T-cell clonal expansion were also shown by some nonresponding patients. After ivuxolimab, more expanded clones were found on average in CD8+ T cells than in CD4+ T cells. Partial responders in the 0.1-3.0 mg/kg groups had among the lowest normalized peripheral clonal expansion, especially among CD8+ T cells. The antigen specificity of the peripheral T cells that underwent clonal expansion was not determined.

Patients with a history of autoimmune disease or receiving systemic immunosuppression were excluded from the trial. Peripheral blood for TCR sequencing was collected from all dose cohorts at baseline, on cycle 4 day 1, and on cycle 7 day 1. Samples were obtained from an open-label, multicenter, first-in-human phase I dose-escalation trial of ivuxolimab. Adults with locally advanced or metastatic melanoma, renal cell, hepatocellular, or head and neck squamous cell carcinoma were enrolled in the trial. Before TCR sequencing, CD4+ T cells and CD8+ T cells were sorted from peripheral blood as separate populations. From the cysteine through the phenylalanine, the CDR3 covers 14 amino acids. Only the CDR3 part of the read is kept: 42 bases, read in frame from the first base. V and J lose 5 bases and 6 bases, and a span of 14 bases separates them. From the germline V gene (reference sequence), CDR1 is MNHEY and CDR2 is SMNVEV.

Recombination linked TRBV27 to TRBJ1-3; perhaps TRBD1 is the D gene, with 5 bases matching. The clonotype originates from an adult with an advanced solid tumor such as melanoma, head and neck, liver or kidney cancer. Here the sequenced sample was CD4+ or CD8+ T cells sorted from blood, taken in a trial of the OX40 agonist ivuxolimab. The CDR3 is CASSPTDILNTIYF. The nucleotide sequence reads TGTGCCAGCAGTCCGACAGACATTCTAAACACCATATATTTT.